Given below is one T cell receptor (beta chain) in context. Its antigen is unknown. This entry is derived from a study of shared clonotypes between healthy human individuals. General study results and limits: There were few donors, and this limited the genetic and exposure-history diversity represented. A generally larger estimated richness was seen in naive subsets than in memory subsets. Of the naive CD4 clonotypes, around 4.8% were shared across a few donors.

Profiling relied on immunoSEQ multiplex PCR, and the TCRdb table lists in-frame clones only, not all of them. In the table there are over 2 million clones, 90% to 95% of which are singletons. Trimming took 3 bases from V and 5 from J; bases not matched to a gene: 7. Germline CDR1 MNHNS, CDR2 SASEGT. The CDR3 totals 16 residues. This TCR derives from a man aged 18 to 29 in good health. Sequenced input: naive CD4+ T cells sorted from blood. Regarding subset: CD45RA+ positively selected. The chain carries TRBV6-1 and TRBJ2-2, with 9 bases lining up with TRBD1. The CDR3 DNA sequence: TGTGCCAGCAGTGAGCAGGGACAGGGTAGGACCGGGGAGCTGTTTTTT. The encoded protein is CASSEQGQGRTGELFF.